This section outlines one T cell receptor (beta chain) sequence together with its context. Ten or more counts support this clonotype. Its antigen is still unknown. No base-level quality is on record; no much larger clone is a single base apart. The CDR3 numbers 14 residues from cysteine through phenylalanine. The read is trimmed to its CDR3 DNA, 42 bases read in frame from base 1. Cut back by 2 bases and 0 bases, the V and J ends lie 9 bases apart. Via the germline V gene (reference sequence), CDR1 is DFQATT and CDR2 SNEGSKA. This sample was taken from a study of CD8 T cells in ankylosing spondylitis (TCRdb year 2017). Context from the whole study: T cell receptor beta repertoires were profiled in healthy donors and ankylosing spondylitis patients so that disease-linked TCR variants could be found. The whole study cohort included 90 to 120 healthy donors and under 30 ankylosing spondylitis patients. Samples of peripheral blood were taken, and for ankylosing spondylitis patients, synovial fluid was collected as well.

Broad study findings and their caveats: The disease-linked clones showed a CD8+ phenotype and occurred at relatively low frequencies in peripheral blood. The disease-linked clones were reported to be significantly enriched in matched synovial fluid samples from ankylosing spondylitis patients. Some motif variants were previously reported in synovial fluid and blood of reactive arthritis patients, suggesting common disease-initiation mechanisms. A TCR beta motif of about 8 highly homologous amino acid variants appeared characteristic of blood from ankylosing spondylitis patients.

Sequencing instrument: Illumina HiSeq 2500. Quantitative 5'-RACE with molecular barcodes was used to prepare TCR beta libraries. On the study's bioinformatics: Disease-linked TCR variants were identified with a new computational method built on a probabilistic model of VDJ rearrangement. Clones were called with MiXCR by TCRdb after fastp trimmed the public reads at Q25, and only in-frame beta chains were retained. CDR3 protein sequences are deduplicated, and each keeps its most common genes and DNA. TCRdb, rather than the study authors, made the V and J calls. Present in this sample are 800,000 to 900,000 distinct CDR3 sequences, approximately 12% of which were seen just once. Approximately 0.46% of the sample comes from the top ten.

The sequencing input was blood, either unsorted or a sorted T cell fraction (not recorded which). Recombination linked TRBV20-1 to TRBJ2-3; a confident D gene designation cannot be given. This TCR was sampled from a male donor with ankylosing spondylitis. CDR3 loop: CSARNRHSTDTQYF. Here is the DNA: TGCAGTGCTAGAAATAGACACAGCACAGATACGCAGTATTTT.